This T cell receptor (beta chain) was sequenced for a study of shared T cell receptors in the human thymus. Sequenced by immunoSEQ multiplex PCR; TCRdb stores in-frame clones only, minus some. The repertoire consists of 450,000 to 650,000 clones, with approximately 80% occurring once and the leading ten covering 0.013%. This clone appeared a single time. Trimming took off 1 base at V and 1 base at J, with 10 bases between the two ends. The CDR3 loop spans 15 amino acids. The germline gives CDR1 LGHNA, CDR2 YSLEER. These same records also appear under a second study, on human thymus T cells.

This clonotype was sampled from a boy in the first two years of life with a congenital heart defect. The rearrangement uses TRBV4-3 and TRBJ2-5; a possible D gene is TRBD1 (6 bases). The sample comprised thymocytes. The CDR3 sequence is CASSQVQGPQETQYF. DNA of the CDR3: TGCGCCAGCAGCCAAGTTCAGGGGCCCCAAGAGACCCAGTACTTC.